This T cell receptor beta chain was sequenced for a study of regulatory T cells in long-lasting Graves disease. Documented time point: persistent/refractory GD, antithyroid drugs over 5 years with positive TRAb. From RNA extracted from PBMCs, the TCR library was made. This clonotype has a handful of counts. Its antigen is unidentified. Regarding the study as a whole: Comparison showed that persistent patients shared more public clonotypes (2,741) than new patients (about 880).

Germline CDR1 reads MNHEY; CDR2 reads SMNVEV (reference sequence). J gave up 8 bases and V 2 bases, and 10 bases lay outside the gene matches. This CDR3 comprises 16 residues. Relying on iRepertoire HTBI primers and Arm-PCR of CDR3 regions, the team built TCR beta libraries. TCRdb itself ran the multiplex PCR reads through MiXCR, one entry per CDR3 protein. The data show 650,000 to 700,000 distinct CDR3 sequences, around 30% seen once. The sequences come from peripheral blood mononuclear cells (PBMCs), collected when the disease was refractory, from a patient treated with antithyroid drugs. The chain employs TRBV27 and TRBJ1-2; 11 nucleotides match TRBD1. The sequence was collected from a female donor with Graves disease. The CDR3, as DNA: TGTGCCAGCAGTTTAGCCGGGACAGGGGGTTCCGAGGGCTACACCTTC. Protein: CASSLAGTGGSEGYTF.